Detailed here is one T cell receptor (beta chain). Its antigen is not identified. Produced via immunoSEQ multiplex PCR; TCRdb's table is partial and in-frame only. The sample consists of roughly 72,000 clones, about 86% of them appearing once. The data were obtained in a study of T cells in localized non-small cell lung cancer. Overall study results and limits: Compared with tumor, uninvolved adjacent lung displayed greater T cell clonality, ranking highest overall. Among the top 100 tumor clones, a median around 62 appeared in adjacent lung.

The receptor comes from a male donor older than 55 with stage III squamous cell lung carcinoma. The sequences come from peripheral blood, collected before any cancer treatment.

CDR3 loop: CASSQGSNSNQPQHF. For the CDR3, the DNA is TGCGCCAGCAGCCAAGGGTCAAATAGCAATCAGCCCCAGCATTTT. This chain uses TRBV4-1 with TRBJ1-5; D not resolved. Germline V CDR1 and CDR2: MGHRA, YSYEKL. CDR3 length: 15 residues. V was shortened by 1 base and J by 0 bases, with 7 bases between the two germline ends.